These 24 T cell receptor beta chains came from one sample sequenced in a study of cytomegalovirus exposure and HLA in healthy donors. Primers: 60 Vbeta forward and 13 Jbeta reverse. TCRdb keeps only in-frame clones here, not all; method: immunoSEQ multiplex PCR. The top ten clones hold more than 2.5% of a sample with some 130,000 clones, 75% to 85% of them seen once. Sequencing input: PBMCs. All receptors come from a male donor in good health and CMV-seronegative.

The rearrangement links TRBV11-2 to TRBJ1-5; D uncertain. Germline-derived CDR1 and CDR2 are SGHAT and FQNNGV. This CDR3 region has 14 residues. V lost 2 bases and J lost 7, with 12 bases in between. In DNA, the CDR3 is TGTGCCAGCAGCTTATTCGGGGTTTCACAGCCCCAGCATTTT. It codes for CASSLFGVSQPQHF.

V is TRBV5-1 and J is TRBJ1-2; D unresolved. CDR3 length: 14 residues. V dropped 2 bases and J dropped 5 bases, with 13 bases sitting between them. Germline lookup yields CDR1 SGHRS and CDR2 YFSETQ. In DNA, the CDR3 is TGCGCCAGCAGCTTAAATGGAGATGTTTATGGCTACACCTTC. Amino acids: CASSLNGDVYGYTF.

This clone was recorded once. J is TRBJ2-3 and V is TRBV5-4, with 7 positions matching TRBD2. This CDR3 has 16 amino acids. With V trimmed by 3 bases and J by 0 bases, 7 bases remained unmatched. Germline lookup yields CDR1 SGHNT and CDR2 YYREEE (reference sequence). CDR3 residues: CASSSKTSPSTDTQYF. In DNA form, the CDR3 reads TGTGCCAGCAGCTCTAAGACTAGCCCAAGCACAGATACGCAGTATTTT.

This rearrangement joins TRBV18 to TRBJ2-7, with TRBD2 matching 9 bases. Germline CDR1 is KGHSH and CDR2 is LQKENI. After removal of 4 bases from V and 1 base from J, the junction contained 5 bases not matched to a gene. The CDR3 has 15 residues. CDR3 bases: TGTGCCAGCTCACTAGCGGGGGCTACATCCTACGAGCAGTACTTC. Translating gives CASSLAGATSYEQYF.

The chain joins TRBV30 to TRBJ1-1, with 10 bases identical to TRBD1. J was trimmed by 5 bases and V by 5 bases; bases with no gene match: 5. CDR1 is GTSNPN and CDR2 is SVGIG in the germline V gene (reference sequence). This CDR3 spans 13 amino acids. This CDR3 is CAWRQGAGTEAFF. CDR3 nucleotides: TGTGCCTGGCGACAGGGGGCCGGAACTGAAGCTTTCTTT. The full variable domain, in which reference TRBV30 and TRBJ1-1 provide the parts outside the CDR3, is SQTIHQWPATLVQPVGSPLSLECTVEGTSNPNLYWYRQAAGRGLQLLFYSVGIGQISSEVPQNLSASRPQDRQFILSSKKLLLSDSGFYLCAWRQGAGTEAFFGQGTRLTVV.

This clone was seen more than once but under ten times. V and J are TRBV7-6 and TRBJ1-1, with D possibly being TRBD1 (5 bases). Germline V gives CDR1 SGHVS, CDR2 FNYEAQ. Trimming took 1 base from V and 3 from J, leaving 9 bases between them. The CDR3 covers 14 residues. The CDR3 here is CASSLGSGDTEAFF. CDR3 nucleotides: TGTGCCAGCAGCTTAGGGTCGGGGGACACTGAAGCTTTCTTT.

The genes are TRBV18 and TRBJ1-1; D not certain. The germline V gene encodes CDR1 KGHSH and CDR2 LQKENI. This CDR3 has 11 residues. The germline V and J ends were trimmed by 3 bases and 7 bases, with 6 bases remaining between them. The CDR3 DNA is TGTGCCAGCTCACCGGCCGATGAAGCTTTCTTT. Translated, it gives CASSPADEAFF.

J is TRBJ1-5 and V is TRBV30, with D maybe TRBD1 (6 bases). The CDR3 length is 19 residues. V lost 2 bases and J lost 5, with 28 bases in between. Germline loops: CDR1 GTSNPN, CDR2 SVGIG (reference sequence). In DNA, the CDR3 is TGTGCCTGGAGTCATGCCATCCTTATGGGGGCAGCTGGAGATCAGCCCCAGCATTTT. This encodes CAWSHAILMGAAGDQPQHF.

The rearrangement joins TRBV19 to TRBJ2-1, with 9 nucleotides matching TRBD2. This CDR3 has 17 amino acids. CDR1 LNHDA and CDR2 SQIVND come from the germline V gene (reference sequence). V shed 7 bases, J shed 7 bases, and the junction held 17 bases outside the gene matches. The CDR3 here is CASTARGGGGAWNEQFF. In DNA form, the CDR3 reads TGTGCCAGTACCGCCCGGGGGGGCGGGGGGGCCTGGAATGAGCAGTTCTTC.

For the CDR3, the DNA is TGCGCCAGCAGCCCACGGACAGGGGGTAACACTGAAGCTTTCTTT. Its protein product is CASSPRTGGNTEAFF. V is TRBV5-1 and J is TRBJ1-1; TRBD1 agrees at 10 bases. The CDR3 consists of 15 residues. Germline assignment: CDR1 SGHRS and CDR2 YFSETQ. V lost 4 bases to trimming and J lost 2 bases; unmatched junction nucleotides: 5.

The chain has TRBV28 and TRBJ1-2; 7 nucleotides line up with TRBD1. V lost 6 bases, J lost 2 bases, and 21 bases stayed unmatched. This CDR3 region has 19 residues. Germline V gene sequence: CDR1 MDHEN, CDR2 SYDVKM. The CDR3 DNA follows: TGTGCCAGCAGCCGGATGCCGCCGAGACAGGGATATCTAAACTATGGCTACACCTTC. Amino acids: CASSRMPPRQGYLNYGYTF.

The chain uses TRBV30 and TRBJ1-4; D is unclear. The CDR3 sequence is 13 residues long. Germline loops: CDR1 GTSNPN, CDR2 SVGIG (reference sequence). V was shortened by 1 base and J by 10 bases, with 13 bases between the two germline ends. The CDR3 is CAWSGPGLGKLFF. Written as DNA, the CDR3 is TGTGCCTGGAGTGGGCCAGGCTTGGGAAAACTGTTTTTT.

CDR3 protein: CASTSSLSGYGYTF. CDR3 bases: TGTGCCAGCACCTCAAGCCTTTCCGGGTATGGCTACACCTTC. The chain combines TRBV11-2 with TRBJ1-2, with D unclear. The CDR3 spans 14 residues. The V gene lost 7 bases and the J gene lost 5 bases, with 17 bases spanning the gap. CDR1 is SGHAT, CDR2 FQNNGV, per germline.

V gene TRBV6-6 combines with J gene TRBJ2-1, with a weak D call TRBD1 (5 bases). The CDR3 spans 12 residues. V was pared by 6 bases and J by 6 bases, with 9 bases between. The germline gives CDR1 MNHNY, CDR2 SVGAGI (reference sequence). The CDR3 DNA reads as TGTGCCAGCAGAGACAGCGTCAATGAGCAGTTCTTC. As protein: CASRDSVNEQFF.

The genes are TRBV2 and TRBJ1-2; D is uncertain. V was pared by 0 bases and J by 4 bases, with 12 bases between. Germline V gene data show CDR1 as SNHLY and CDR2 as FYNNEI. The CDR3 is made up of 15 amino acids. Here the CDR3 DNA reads TGTGCCAGCAGTGAAGCGGTGGCATCTTTCTATGGCTACACCTTC. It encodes CASSEAVASFYGYTF.

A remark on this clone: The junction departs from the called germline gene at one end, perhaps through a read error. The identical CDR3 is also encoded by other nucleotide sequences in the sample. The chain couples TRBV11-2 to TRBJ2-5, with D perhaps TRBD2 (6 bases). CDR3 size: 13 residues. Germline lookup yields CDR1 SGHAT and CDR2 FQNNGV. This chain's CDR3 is CASSAWRAETQYF. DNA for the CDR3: TGCGCCAGCAGCGCTTGGAGGGCAGAGACCCAGTACTTC.

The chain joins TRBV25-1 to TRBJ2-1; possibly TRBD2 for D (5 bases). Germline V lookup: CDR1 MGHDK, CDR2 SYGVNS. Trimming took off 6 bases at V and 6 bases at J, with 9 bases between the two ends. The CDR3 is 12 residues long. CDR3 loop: CASSYGVNEQFF. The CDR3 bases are TGTGCCAGCAGCTACGGGGTCAATGAGCAGTTCTTC.

The CDR3 region has the DNA TGTGCCAGCTCACCACAAGGACTAAACGCTGAAGCTTTCTTT. Its translation is CASSPQGLNAEAFF. The rearrangement joins TRBV18 to TRBJ1-1; D remains ambiguous. Trimming removed 1 base from V and 6 bases from J, with 12 bases in between. The CDR3 is made up of 14 amino acids. Looked up from germline, CDR1 is KGHSH and CDR2 is LQKENI.

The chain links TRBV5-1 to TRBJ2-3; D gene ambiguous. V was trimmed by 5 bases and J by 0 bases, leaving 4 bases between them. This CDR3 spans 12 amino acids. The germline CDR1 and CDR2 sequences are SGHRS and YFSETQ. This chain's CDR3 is CASSPSTDTQYF. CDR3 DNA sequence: TGCGCCAGCAGTCCGAGCACAGATACGCAGTATTTT.

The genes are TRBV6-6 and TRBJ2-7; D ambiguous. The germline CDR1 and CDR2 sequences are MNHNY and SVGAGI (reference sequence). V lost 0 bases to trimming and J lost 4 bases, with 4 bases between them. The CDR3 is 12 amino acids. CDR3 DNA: TGTGCCAGCAGTTACTCCAGTTACGAGCAGTACTTC. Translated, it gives CASSYSSYEQYF.

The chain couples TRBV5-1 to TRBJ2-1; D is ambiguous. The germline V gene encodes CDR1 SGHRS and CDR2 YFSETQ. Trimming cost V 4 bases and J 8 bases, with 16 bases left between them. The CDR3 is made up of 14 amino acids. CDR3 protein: CASSPQSGGYEQFF. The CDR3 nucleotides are TGCGCCAGCAGCCCCCAATCGGGTGGGTATGAGCAGTTCTTC.

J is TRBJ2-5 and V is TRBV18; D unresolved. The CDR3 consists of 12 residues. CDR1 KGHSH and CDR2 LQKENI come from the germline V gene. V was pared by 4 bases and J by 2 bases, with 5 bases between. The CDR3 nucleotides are TGTGCCAGCTCACTCCTACAAGAGACCCAGTACTTC. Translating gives CASSLLQETQYF. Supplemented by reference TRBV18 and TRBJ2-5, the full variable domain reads NAGVMQNPRHLVRRRGQEARLRCSPMKGHSHVYWYRQLPEEGLKFMVYLQKENIIDESGMPKERFSAEFPKEGPSILRIQQVVRGDSAAYFCASSLLQETQYFGPGTRLLVL.

For the CDR3, the DNA is TGCGCCAGCAGCTTGGGGGGACAGGGGCAAGAGACCCAGTACTTC. Its translation: CASSLGGQGQETQYF. V gene TRBV5-1 combines with J gene TRBJ2-5, with 10 positions matching TRBD1. The germline V gene encodes CDR1 SGHRS and CDR2 YFSETQ. Losses at the gene ends were 0 bases for V and 2 bases for J; bases not matched to a gene: 1. CDR3 length: 15 residues.

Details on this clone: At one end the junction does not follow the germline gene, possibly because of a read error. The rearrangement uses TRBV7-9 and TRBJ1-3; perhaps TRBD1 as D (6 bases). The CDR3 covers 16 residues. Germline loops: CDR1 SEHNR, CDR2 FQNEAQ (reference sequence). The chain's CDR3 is CSSSFLKGGSGNTIYF. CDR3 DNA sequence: TGTTCCAGCAGCTTTCTCAAGGGGGGGTCTGGAAACACCATATATTTT.